The 29 T cell receptor beta chains below come from one sample, sequenced in a study of T-cell reconstitution after alpha-beta-depleted transplantation in children. Molecular barcoding with unique molecular identifiers was used for the TCRbeta library. TCRdb recomputed calls from the PCR reads with MiXCR, one row per CDR3 protein. The repertoire holds about a million distinct CDR3 sequences, with about 31% as singletons. The specimen comprised PBMCs, mostly from graft donor cells, sampled 360 days after TCRalphabeta/CD19-depleted stem cell transplant. The source of these receptors is a boy less than two years old who had a stem cell transplant for SCID, so the T cells may come from the graft donor.

This chain connects TRBV2 to TRBJ2-1, with 13 bases aligning to TRBD2. Germline lookup yields CDR1 SNHLY and CDR2 FYNNEI. This CDR3 contains 15 residues. V shed 6 bases, J shed 8 bases, and the junction held 7 bases outside the gene matches. In DNA, the CDR3 is TGTGCCAGCAGGGAAACTAGCGGGGGGGCGTATGAGCAGTTCTTC. Its translation: CASRETSGGAYEQFF.

This clonotype was seen many times. This sequence joins TRBV6-1 and TRBJ2-1; possibly TRBD2 for D (5 bases). The CDR3 covers 13 residues. V dropped 4 bases and J dropped 8 bases, with 12 bases sitting between them. Germline V gives CDR1 MNHNS, CDR2 SASEGT. The CDR3 DNA reads TGTGCCAGCAGTGGGGAGTATTTGCATGAGCAGTTCTTC. As protein: CASSGEYLHEQFF.

V and J are TRBV4-1 and TRBJ2-5; the match to TRBD2 covers 11 bases. CDR1 and CDR2 from the germline V gene are MGHRA and YSYEKL. The CDR3 covers 17 residues. The V gene end was trimmed by 3 bases and the J gene end by 2 bases; junction bases not matched to a gene: 8. CDR3 bases: TGCGCCAGCAGCCACGATGGGACTAGCGGATCACAAGAGACCCAGTACTTC. It translates to CASSHDGTSGSQETQYF.

The J gene is TRBJ2-3, the V gene TRBV7-3; TRBD2 agrees at 11 bases. J gave up 7 bases and V 0 bases, and 6 bases lay outside the gene matches. CDR1 and CDR2 (germline): SGHTA, FQGTGA. The CDR3 is made up of 16 amino acids. The CDR3 nucleotides read TGTGCCAGCAGCTTAACGGCTAGCGGGGGGTTTCATACGCAGTATTTT. Translating gives CASSLTASGGFHTQYF.

This chain joins TRBV6-2 or TRBV6-3 and TRBJ2-1, with TRBD1 as a possible D gene (5 bases). CDR1 MNHEY and CDR2 SVGEGT come from the germline V gene. V lost 6 bases to trimming and J lost 0 bases, with 12 bases between them. The CDR3 contains 15 residues. The CDR3 protein is CASRRDSHSYNEQFF. For the CDR3, the DNA is TGTGCCAGCAGGCGCGACAGCCACTCCTACAATGAGCAGTTCTTC.

The rearrangement uses TRBV12-3 or TRBV12-4 and TRBJ1-5; the D is unclear. This CDR3 comprises 15 residues. V lost 0 bases to trimming and J lost 5 bases, with 11 bases between them. CDR3 DNA sequence: TGTGCCAGCAGTTTAGCGCTCGCAGCTTATCAGCCCCAGCATTTT. Translated, it gives CASSLALAAYQPQHF.

This rearrangement joins TRBV5-1 to TRBJ1-2; tentative D call: TRBD1 (6 bases). Germline CDR1 and CDR2: SGHRS and YFSETQ. Trimming removed 3 bases from V and 6 bases from J, with 15 bases in between. CDR3 length equals 14 residues. For the CDR3, the DNA is TGCGCCAGCAGCTCTGAGGGGGGGGCCGATGGCTACACCTTC. This gives the protein CASSSEGGADGYTF.

This sequence joins TRBV11-2 and TRBJ1-1, with D maybe TRBD1 (5 bases). Germline V gene lookup returns CDR1 SGHAT and CDR2 FQNNGV. The length of the CDR3 is 16 residues. Trimming took 1 base from V and 0 from J, leaving 12 bases between them. The CDR3 region is CASSLAGGEVNTEAFF. In DNA form, the CDR3 reads TGTGCCAGCAGCTTAGCGGGAGGGGAGGTGAACACTGAAGCTTTCTTT.

This clonotype was recorded a few times. The chain couples TRBV6-6 to TRBJ1-1; D is unresolved. V lost 11 bases and J lost 6, with 19 bases in between. CDR1 is MNHNY and CDR2 is SVGAGI in the germline V gene (reference sequence). The CDR3 has 13 residues. The CDR3 DNA follows: TGTGCCGGTGCACGAACCGCCGGCGCTGAAGCTTTCTTT. Its translation: CAGARTAGAEAFF.

The J gene is TRBJ1-2, the V gene TRBV5-1, with unresolved D. Deletions cut 1 base from V and 6 bases from J, with 10 bases between. Per the germline V gene, CDR1 is SGHRS and CDR2 is YFSETQ. This CDR3 is built from 13 residues. The CDR3 DNA sequence: TGCGCCAGCAGCTTGCGAGGGCTGCATGGCTACACCTTC. It specifies CASSLRGLHGYTF.

V gene TRBV4-2 combines with J gene TRBJ2-4; 7 bases are shared with TRBD2. The length of the CDR3 is 14 residues. Germline CDR1 LGHNA, CDR2 YNFKEQ. V was clipped by 8 bases and J by 7 bases; unmatched bases: 11. The CDR3 here is CASLGEGRDNIQYF. The CDR3, as DNA: TGTGCCAGCCTGGGGGAGGGGAGAGACAACATTCAGTACTTC.

The chain is built from TRBV27 and TRBJ2-6; D unclear. This CDR3 spans 20 amino acids. Germline CDR1 and CDR2: MNHEY and SMNVEV (reference sequence). Trimming cost V 2 bases and J 0 bases, with 20 bases left between them. Here the CDR3 DNA reads TGTGCCAGCAGTTTAAAGTGGGCCTCCCTCCACATCTCTGGGGCCAACGTCCTGACTTTC. Protein product: CASSLKWASLHISGANVLTF.

The chain combines TRBV9 with TRBJ2-1, with 8 bases matching TRBD2. Germline CDR1 and CDR2: SGDLS and YYNGEE. There are 14 residues in the CDR3. J was trimmed by 5 bases and V by 7 bases; bases with no gene match: 8. Written as DNA, the CDR3 is TGTGCCAGCGGGGCTGGCGGGGGGCACAATGAGCAGTTCTTC. Protein sequence: CASGAGGGHNEQFF.

The rearrangement links TRBV12-3 or TRBV12-4 to TRBJ1-4; possible D gene TRBD1, 6 bases. The length of the CDR3 is 15 residues. V lost 5 bases and J lost 2, with 12 bases in between. In DNA form, the CDR3 reads TGTGCCAGCAGTCTCCAGGGGTGGACTAATGAAAAACTGTTTTTT. It yields the protein CASSLQGWTNEKLFF.

The rearrangement links TRBV7-2 to TRBJ1-1; D gene ambiguous. V lost 1 base, J lost 6 bases, and 15 bases lay in between. The length of the CDR3 is 15 residues. CDR1 is SGHTA, CDR2 FQGNSA, per germline. As DNA, the CDR3 is TGTGCCAGCAGCTTAGAGGTCTTTGGTAAATCTGAAGCTTTCTTT. Translated, it gives CASSLEVFGKSEAFF.

This chain connects TRBV12-3 or TRBV12-4 to TRBJ2-2; D call uncertain. V lost 6 bases, J lost 7 bases, and 9 bases lay in between. This CDR3 has 12 amino acids. The CDR3 nucleotides read TGTGCCAGCAGCTCAAAGATCGGGGAGCTGTTTTTT. Translating it yields CASSSKIGELFF.

The chain couples TRBV12-3 or TRBV12-4 to TRBJ1-1, with a weak D call TRBD1 (6 bases). The CDR3 is made up of 14 amino acids. V lost 7 bases and J 5 bases, leaving 17 bases between the germline ends. The DNA for the CDR3 is TGTGCCAGCACCCTACACAGGGAATCGACTGAAGCTTTCTTT. It is translated as CASTLHRESTEAFF.

This clonotype was counted between two and nine times. This sequence joins TRBV4-2 and TRBJ2-4; D gene ambiguous. The V end lost 0 bases, the J end lost 13 bases, and 10 bases lay between the germline ends. CDR3 length: 12 residues. Germline CDR1 is LGHNA and CDR2 is YNFKEQ. The CDR3 sequence: CASSQDHGVQYF. In DNA form, the CDR3 reads TGTGCCAGCAGCCAAGATCATGGAGTCCAGTACTTC.

The V and J genes are TRBV6-1 and TRBJ2-3, with D perhaps assigned TRBD1 or TRBD2 (5 bases each). The CDR3 length is 16 residues. V lost 5 bases to trimming and J lost 5 bases, with 20 bases between them. From germline, CDR1 is MNHNS and CDR2 SASEGT. The CDR3 bases are TGTGCCAGCAGTACGGGCTTCGGGCAGGGAGTAGATACGCAGTATTTT. As protein: CASSTGFGQGVDTQYF.

J is TRBJ1-3 and V is TRBV24-1, with 8 nucleotides matching TRBD1. The CDR3 consists of 18 residues. Trimming cost V 2 bases and J 0 bases; bases outside gene matches: 8. Germline V gene sequence: CDR1 KGHDR, CDR2 SFDVKD. The CDR3 sequence: CATSDWGRGPASGNTIYF. CDR3 in DNA: TGTGCCACCAGTGATTGGGGCAGGGGGCCTGCCTCTGGAAACACCATATATTTT.

V usage is TRBV24-1 and J usage is TRBJ2-5; 7 bases line up with TRBD2. CDR1 is KGHDR and CDR2 is SFDVKD in the germline V gene. Trimming took 0 bases from V and 0 from J; bases not matched to a gene: 9. This CDR3 is built from 18 residues. The CDR3 reads CATSDLGGGKVYQETQYF. In DNA form, the CDR3 reads TGTGCCACCAGTGATTTGGGGGGGGGGAAAGTTTACCAAGAGACCCAGTACTTC.

The CDR3 DNA is TGTGCCAGCAGCTTAGTCAGTACGGGGGTCGTTGAAGCTTTCTTT. This codes for CASSLVSTGVVEAFF. This chain uses TRBV7-8 with TRBJ1-1, with D perhaps TRBD1 (5 bases). CDR3 length: 15 residues. Germline assignment: CDR1 SGHVS and CDR2 FQNEAQ. Trimming shortened V by 1 base and J by 7 bases, and 16 bases separated the two germline ends.

This clonotype was seen ten or more times. The chain carries TRBV29-1 and TRBJ2-2; TRBD1 might be the D (5 bases). V was pared by 8 bases and J by 2 bases, with 9 bases between. CDR3 length: 12 amino acids. Germline values: CDR1 SQVTM, CDR2 ANQGSEA. The CDR3 protein is CSMTANTGELFF. As DNA, the CDR3 is TGCAGCATGACAGCTAACACCGGGGAGCTGTTTTTT.

V and J are TRBV18 and TRBJ2-7; unclear D gene. V was trimmed by 0 bases and J by 6 bases, leaving 15 bases between them. Germline V gene sequence: CDR1 KGHSH, CDR2 LQKENI. CDR3 length: 15 residues. For the CDR3, the DNA is TGTGCCAGCTCACCACCAAACTCCCCCAAAGTCGAGCAGTACTTC. Translation: CASSPPNSPKVEQYF.

V gene TRBV29-1 combines with J gene TRBJ2-7; 7 bases are a match to TRBD1. This CDR3 is 13 amino acids long. From germline, CDR1 is SQVTM and CDR2 ANQGSEA. With 3 bases clipped from V and 4 bases from J, the junction kept 6 bases outside the gene matches. DNA of the CDR3: TGCAGCGTTGAGTGGGACAGTGGATACGAGCAGTACTTC. Amino acids: CSVEWDSGYEQYF.

This clonotype appeared many times. The rearrangement joins TRBV6-2 or TRBV6-3 to TRBJ2-5; the match to TRBD1 covers 7 bases. Germline trimming cut 2 bases from V and 2 bases from J; bases unmatched to any gene: 2. There are 14 residues in the CDR3. Germline CDR1 reads MNHEY; CDR2 reads SVGEGT. The CDR3 DNA reads TGTGCCAGCAGTTACGGGGGACAGCAAGAGACCCAGTACTTC. Protein: CASSYGGQQETQYF.

For this clonotype: One junction end disagrees with the germline gene, perhaps due to a read error. The chain employs TRBV6-5 and TRBJ2-1; TRBD2 matches at 8 bases. The CDR3 is 17 residues long. Looked up from germline, CDR1 is MNHEY and CDR2 is SVGAGI. The CDR3 reads CAISYSSGGGPINEQFF. CDR3 nucleotides: TGTGCCATCAGTTACTCGTCTGGCGGGGGGCCGATCAATGAGCAGTTCTTC.

A few counts support this clonotype. The V gene is TRBV25-1, the J gene TRBJ2-7, with a weak D call TRBD1 (6 bases). CDR3 size: 16 residues. The V end was cut by 4 bases, the J end by 0 bases, with 16 bases between. In germline, CDR1 is MGHDK, CDR2 SYGVNS. CDR3 sequence reads: CASSGVKTGRSYEQYF. In nucleotides, the CDR3 is TGTGCCAGCAGTGGAGTTAAAACAGGGCGCTCCTACGAGCAGTACTTC.

This clonotype was recorded a few times. The V and J genes are TRBV7-9 and TRBJ2-1, with D perhaps assigned TRBD1 or TRBD2 (5 bases each). Trimming removed 5 bases at V and 5 bases at J, with 22 bases between. CDR1 SEHNR and CDR2 FQNEAQ come from the germline V gene (reference sequence). The CDR3 totals 17 residues. CDR3: CASSTPPAPGTDNEQFF. CDR3 sequence (DNA): TGTGCCAGCAGCACCCCCCCAGCCCCAGGGACCGACAATGAGCAGTTCTTC.